What follows describes a single T cell receptor beta chain. This sample is part of a study of OX40 agonist ivuxolimab in advanced cancers. Looking at the study overall: Past anti-PD-1, anti-PD-L1 or anti-CTLA-4 therapy was accepted, and 30% to 50% had received some.

Method: immunoSEQ multiplex PCR; TCRdb's copy keeps in-frame clones and lacks some. The table records 60,000 to 85,000 clones, roughly 90% of them present only once. The sequences come from CD4+ or CD8+ T cells sorted from blood, collected in a trial of the OX40 agonist ivuxolimab. The receptor comes from an adult with an advanced solid tumor such as melanoma, head and neck, liver or kidney cancer.

CDR3 region: CASSLDPGQGSNEQYF. The DNA of the CDR3 is TGCGCCAGCAGCTTGGATCCGGGACAGGGATCTAACGAGCAGTACTTC. The chain employs TRBV5-1 and TRBJ2-7; 9 bases match TRBD1. The ends lost 0 bases at V and 5 bases at J; junction bases unmatched: 9. CDR1 SGHRS and CDR2 YFSETQ come from the germline V gene. CDR3 length: 16 residues. The variable domain in full, completed from reference TRBV5-1 and TRBJ2-7, reads KAGVTQTPRYLIKTRGQQVTLSCSPISGHRSVSWYQQTPGQGLQFLFEYFSETQRNKGNFPGRFSGRQFSNSRSEMNVSTLELGDSALYLCASSLDPGQGSNEQYFGPGTRLTVT.